This passage covers 27 T cell receptor beta chains from one sample sequenced in a study of T cells after posttransplantation cyclophosphamide. The method was immunoSEQ multiplex PCR; TCRdb's version includes in-frame clones alone and lacks a portion of them. The table lists more than 6,500 clones, approximately 90% of them singletons, with about 13% in the top ten. A marrow graft followed busulfan-fludarabine conditioning, with cyclophosphamide on days +3 and +4. Sequenced here: PBMCs, sampled around 1,500 days after allogeneic stem cell transplant with posttransplant cyclophosphamide. The receptors come from a female patient aged 50-60 years who received an allogeneic stem cell transplant from a related donor, was CMV-positive, and had no GVHD. Some T cells may be the graft donor's.

The chain uses TRBV4-1 and TRBJ2-7; TRBD1 matches at 8 bases. CDR1 is MGHRA and CDR2 is YSYEKL in the germline V gene. This CDR3 is built from 14 residues. Unmatched junction bases numbered 0, after V lost 1 base and J lost 1 base. This CDR3 reads CASSQGQGSYEQYF. The CDR3 bases are TGCGCCAGCAGCCAAGGACAGGGGTCCTACGAGCAGTACTTC.

The chain joins TRBV18 to TRBJ2-7, with TRBD1 identical over 7 bases. CDR3 length: 14 residues. Germline CDR1 reads KGHSH; CDR2 reads LQKENI. With V trimmed by 6 bases and J by 3 bases, 8 bases remained unmatched. The CDR3, as DNA: TGTGCCAGCTCGCCCCTAGGGGGCGACTACGAGCAGTACTTC. Encoded protein: CASSPLGGDYEQYF.

The chain has TRBV6-1 and TRBJ1-1, with D possibly matching TRBD1 (5 bases). The CDR3 consists of 12 residues. Between the trimmed V and J ends, which lost 1 base and 11 bases, there was a span of 11 bases. The germline CDR1 and CDR2 sequences are MNHNS and SASEGT. The CDR3 loop reads CASSEGRGSAFF. In nucleotides, the CDR3 is TGTGCCAGCAGTGAAGGTAGGGGATCGGCTTTCTTT.

The chain couples TRBV9 to TRBJ2-7; D is perhaps TRBD2 (6 bases). The V gene lost 3 bases and the J gene lost 2 bases, with 9 bases spanning the gap. Germline V gives CDR1 SGDLS, CDR2 YYNGEE. The CDR3 contains 13 residues. In nucleotides, the CDR3 is TGTGCCAGCAGCGCGACGGGAGCCTACGAGCAGTACTTC. Amino acids: CASSATGAYEQYF.

The chain employs TRBV7-9 and TRBJ1-4; D remains ambiguous. Germline values: CDR1 SEHNR, CDR2 FQNEAQ (reference sequence). Trimming pared 6 bases from V and 4 bases from J, leaving 21 bases between. The CDR3 runs 17 residues. CDR3: CASRRDVFEGFNEKLFF. CDR3 bases: TGTGCCAGCAGACGGGATGTGTTCGAGGGTTTTAATGAAAAACTGTTTTTT.

CDR3 nucleotides: TGTGCCAGCAGCCTGGGACACCCGGGACTAGCGGGAGGGGGGGGGTACTTC. This encodes CASSLGHPGLAGGGGYF. The genes are TRBV28 and TRBJ2-7, with 16 bases fitting TRBD2. CDR1 and CDR2 from the germline V gene are MDHEN and SYDVKM. This CDR3 region has 17 residues. V lost 6 bases to trimming and J lost 12 bases; unmatched junction nucleotides: 17. Full variable domain (missing parts from reference TRBV28 and TRBJ2-7): DVKVTQSSRYLVKRTGEKVFLECVQDMDHENMFWYRQDPGLGLRLIYFSYDVKMKEKGDIPEGYSVSREKKERFSLILESASTNQTSMYLCASSLGHPGLAGGGGYFGPGTRLTVT.

The CDR3 nucleotides are TGTGCCAGCTCACCTTCACTAGCGGAAGATACGCAGTATTTT. Its protein is CASSPSLAEDTQYF. This chain connects TRBV18 to TRBJ2-3; 8 bases are a match to TRBD2. The CDR3 spans 14 residues. Germline V lookup: CDR1 KGHSH, CDR2 LQKENI. J was trimmed by 5 bases and V by 3 bases; bases with no gene match: 4.

The rearrangement joins TRBV7-2 to TRBJ1-1, with D maybe TRBD1 (5 bases). CDR3 size: 15 residues. Germline lookup yields CDR1 SGHTA and CDR2 FQGNSA. V dropped 2 bases and J dropped 0 bases, with 10 bases sitting between them. CDR3 DNA sequence: TGTGCCAGCAGCTTAATTAGGGGTATGAACACTGAAGCTTTCTTT. It yields the protein CASSLIRGMNTEAFF.

The genes are TRBV9 and TRBJ1-2; tentative D call: TRBD1 (5 bases). With 2 bases removed from V and 8 bases from J, the gap between germline ends came to 16 bases. This CDR3 is 14 amino acids long. Germline lookup yields CDR1 SGDLS and CDR2 YYNGEE. CDR3 in amino acids: CASSVDAQDFGYTF. The CDR3, as DNA: TGTGCCAGCAGCGTGGACGCACAGGATTTCGGCTACACCTTC.

V usage is TRBV5-1 and J usage is TRBJ1-5; D is ambiguous. The CDR3 loop spans 14 amino acids. CDR1 is SGHRS, CDR2 YFSETQ, per germline. Trimming pared 3 bases from V and 3 bases from J, leaving 10 bases between. DNA for the CDR3: TGCGCCAGCAGCTCCGACGGAGACAATCAGCCCCAGCATTTT. Translating gives CASSSDGDNQPQHF.

V gene TRBV6-6 combines with J gene TRBJ2-7; D is ambiguous. There are 12 residues in the CDR3. Germline CDR1 is MNHNY and CDR2 is SVGAGI (reference sequence). V gave up 3 bases and J gave up 4 bases, with 7 bases separating them. Here the CDR3 DNA reads TGTGCCAGCAGTTATCGTCAGTACGAGCAGTACTTC. This gives the protein CASSYRQYEQYF.

V gene TRBV9 combines with J gene TRBJ2-5; 10 bases match TRBD1. The germline CDR1 and CDR2 sequences are SGDLS and YYNGEE. Trimming removed 3 bases from V and 6 bases from J; junction bases left unmatched: 8. CDR3 length: 15 residues. The CDR3 spells CASSGSGQGKKTQYF. CDR3 coding DNA: TGTGCCAGCAGCGGTTCGGGACAGGGGAAAAAGACCCAGTACTTC.

This chain links TRBV29-1 with TRBJ1-5; TRBD1 matches at 9 bases. CDR1 SQVTM and CDR2 ANQGSEA come from the germline V gene. The CDR3 totals 13 residues. The ends lost 4 bases at V and 7 bases at J; junction bases unmatched: 5. CDR3 protein: CSVGTGATQPQHF. The CDR3 region has the DNA TGCAGCGTTGGGACAGGGGCGACGCAGCCCCAGCATTTT.

The CDR3 spells CASSVVGEGGYTF. The CDR3 DNA reads TGTGCCAGCAGCGTAGTCGGTGAGGGTGGCTACACCTTC. The chain links TRBV9 to TRBJ1-2; D not resolved. This CDR3 has 13 residues. Trimming removed 0 bases at V and 7 bases at J, with 10 bases between. Germline lookup yields CDR1 SGDLS and CDR2 YYNGEE.

The V gene is TRBV28, the J gene TRBJ2-1; 12 positions match TRBD2. V shed 5 bases, J shed 4 bases, and the junction held 12 bases outside the gene matches. This CDR3 comprises 18 residues. Germline-derived CDR1 and CDR2 are MDHEN and SYDVKM. The CDR3 DNA is TGTGCCAGCAGTCAGGGGGGATGGACTAGCGGGACTTACAATGAGCAGTTCTTC. Its translation is CASSQGGWTSGTYNEQFF.

The J gene is TRBJ2-2, the V gene TRBV7-2; a possible D gene is TRBD2 (6 bases). The CDR3 consists of 15 residues. The V and J ends lost 2 bases and 5 bases respectively, with 12 bases between them. Germline CDR1 SGHTA, CDR2 FQGNSA. DNA for the CDR3: TGTGCCAGCAGCTTACAGGGTGGGACTACCGGGGAGCTGTTTTTT. Amino acid sequence: CASSLQGGTTGELFF. Combining the CDR3 with reference TRBV7-2 and TRBJ2-2 gives the whole variable domain GAGVSQSPSNKVTEKGKDVELRCDPISGHTALYWYRQSLGQGLEFLIYFQGNSAPDKSGLPSDRFSAERTGGSVSTLTIQRTQQEDSAVYLCASSLQGGTTGELFFGEGSRLTVL.

This chain links TRBV19 with TRBJ2-4; 11 positions agree with TRBD2. The germline CDR1 and CDR2 sequences are LNHDA and SQIVND (reference sequence). There are 16 residues in the CDR3. With 5 bases clipped from V and 0 bases from J, the junction kept 3 bases outside the gene matches. The CDR3 here is CASSLAGGLAKNIQYF. CDR3 in DNA: TGTGCCAGTAGTTTAGCGGGAGGGTTAGCCAAAAACATTCAGTACTTC.

By sample fraction, this clone is large. The J gene is TRBJ2-7, the V gene TRBV27; TRBD2 matches 9 bases. Germline V CDR1 and CDR2: MNHEY, SMNVEV (reference sequence). This CDR3 is built from 13 residues. The trim removed 8 bases at V and 7 bases at J, leaving 9 bases unmatched. The CDR3 here is CASAWGGRAEQYF. CDR3 DNA: TGTGCCAGCGCATGGGGCGGGAGGGCGGAGCAGTACTTC.

J is TRBJ2-7 and V is TRBV18; 7 bases are shared with TRBD1. The ends lost 0 bases at V and 4 bases at J; junction bases unmatched: 3. The CDR3 loop spans 14 amino acids. CDR1 is KGHSH, CDR2 LQKENI, per germline. The CDR3 sequence: CASSPPRDSYEQYF. The CDR3 DNA reads TGTGCCAGCTCACCACCCCGGGACAGTTACGAGCAGTACTTC.

The rearrangement uses TRBV6-1 and TRBJ1-5; D might be TRBD1 (6 bases). V shed 4 bases and J shed 11 bases, with 18 bases lying between them. Germline V gene sequence: CDR1 MNHNS, CDR2 SASEGT. This CDR3 comprises 14 residues. Written as DNA, the CDR3 is TGTGCCAGCAGTGGAGGGGACATCGGATCGGCCCAGCATTTT. Its protein product is CASSGGDIGSAQHF.

The chain uses TRBV7-9 and TRBJ1-2, with 9 bases aligning to TRBD1. CDR3 length: 15 residues. The germline V gene has CDR1 SEHNR and CDR2 FQNEAQ (reference sequence). J gave up 5 bases and V 5 bases, and 9 bases lay outside the gene matches. The CDR3 loop is CASSKPGQGNYGYTF. The CDR3, as DNA: TGTGCCAGCAGCAAGCCGGGACAGGGCAATTATGGCTACACCTTC.

The chain couples TRBV27 to TRBJ2-3, with no clear D. This CDR3 is 12 amino acids long. V shed 3 bases and J shed 6 bases, with 7 bases lying between them. CDR1 is MNHEY and CDR2 is SMNVEV in the germline V gene (reference sequence). The CDR3 DNA sequence: TGTGCCAGCAGTTTTCTTTCCGATACGCAGTATTTT. Its protein is CASSFLSDTQYF.

This clone was seen more than once but under ten times. V and J are TRBV7-7 and TRBJ2-1; TRBD2 aligns across 10 bases. After removal of 1 base from V and 6 bases from J, the junction contained 3 bases not matched to a gene. Germline V gene sequence: CDR1 SSHAT, CDR2 FNYEAQ (reference sequence). CDR3 size: 15 residues. The CDR3 bases are TGTGCCAGCAGCTTAGGAAGCGGGAGGGGCAATGAGCAGTTCTTC. Translating gives CASSLGSGRGNEQFF.

The chain is built from TRBV27 and TRBJ1-2, with D maybe TRBD1 (5 bases). Germline V gives CDR1 MNHEY, CDR2 SMNVEV (reference sequence). The CDR3 length is 14 residues. V shed 0 bases and J shed 7 bases, with 12 bases lying between them. The CDR3 DNA follows: TGTGCCAGCAGTTTATCAACGGGGGTCCCTGGCTACACCTTC. Residues: CASSLSTGVPGYTF.

The rearrangement joins TRBV4-2 to TRBJ2-5; D is possibly TRBD1 (6 bases). The germline V and J ends were trimmed by 2 bases and 1 base, with 14 bases remaining between them. Germline-derived CDR1 and CDR2 are LGHNA and YNFKEQ. The CDR3 is made up of 16 amino acids. DNA for the CDR3: TGTGCCAGCAGCCAACCGAAACAGGGATCCCAAGAGACCCAGTACTTC. The encoded protein is CASSQPKQGSQETQYF.

The chain carries TRBV28 and TRBJ2-7, with 14 bases that match TRBD2. Trimming at V came to 5 bases and at J to 4 bases, leaving 7 bases not matched to a gene. The CDR3 length is 16 residues. Per the germline V gene, CDR1 is MDHEN and CDR2 is SYDVKM. The CDR3 sequence is CASSPTGLAGEYEQYF. The CDR3 coding sequence is TGTGCCAGCAGTCCGACGGGACTAGCGGGAGAGTACGAGCAGTACTTC.

This chain uses TRBV19 with TRBJ2-1; unclear D gene. Trimming pared 9 bases from V and 6 bases from J, leaving 21 bases between. The CDR3 has 15 amino acids. Germline V lookup: CDR1 LNHDA, CDR2 SQIVND (reference sequence). The CDR3 nucleotides are TGTGCCAGACCCCTACTACCATCGCCTGCCAATGAGCAGTTCTTC. Translated: CARPLLPSPANEQFF.